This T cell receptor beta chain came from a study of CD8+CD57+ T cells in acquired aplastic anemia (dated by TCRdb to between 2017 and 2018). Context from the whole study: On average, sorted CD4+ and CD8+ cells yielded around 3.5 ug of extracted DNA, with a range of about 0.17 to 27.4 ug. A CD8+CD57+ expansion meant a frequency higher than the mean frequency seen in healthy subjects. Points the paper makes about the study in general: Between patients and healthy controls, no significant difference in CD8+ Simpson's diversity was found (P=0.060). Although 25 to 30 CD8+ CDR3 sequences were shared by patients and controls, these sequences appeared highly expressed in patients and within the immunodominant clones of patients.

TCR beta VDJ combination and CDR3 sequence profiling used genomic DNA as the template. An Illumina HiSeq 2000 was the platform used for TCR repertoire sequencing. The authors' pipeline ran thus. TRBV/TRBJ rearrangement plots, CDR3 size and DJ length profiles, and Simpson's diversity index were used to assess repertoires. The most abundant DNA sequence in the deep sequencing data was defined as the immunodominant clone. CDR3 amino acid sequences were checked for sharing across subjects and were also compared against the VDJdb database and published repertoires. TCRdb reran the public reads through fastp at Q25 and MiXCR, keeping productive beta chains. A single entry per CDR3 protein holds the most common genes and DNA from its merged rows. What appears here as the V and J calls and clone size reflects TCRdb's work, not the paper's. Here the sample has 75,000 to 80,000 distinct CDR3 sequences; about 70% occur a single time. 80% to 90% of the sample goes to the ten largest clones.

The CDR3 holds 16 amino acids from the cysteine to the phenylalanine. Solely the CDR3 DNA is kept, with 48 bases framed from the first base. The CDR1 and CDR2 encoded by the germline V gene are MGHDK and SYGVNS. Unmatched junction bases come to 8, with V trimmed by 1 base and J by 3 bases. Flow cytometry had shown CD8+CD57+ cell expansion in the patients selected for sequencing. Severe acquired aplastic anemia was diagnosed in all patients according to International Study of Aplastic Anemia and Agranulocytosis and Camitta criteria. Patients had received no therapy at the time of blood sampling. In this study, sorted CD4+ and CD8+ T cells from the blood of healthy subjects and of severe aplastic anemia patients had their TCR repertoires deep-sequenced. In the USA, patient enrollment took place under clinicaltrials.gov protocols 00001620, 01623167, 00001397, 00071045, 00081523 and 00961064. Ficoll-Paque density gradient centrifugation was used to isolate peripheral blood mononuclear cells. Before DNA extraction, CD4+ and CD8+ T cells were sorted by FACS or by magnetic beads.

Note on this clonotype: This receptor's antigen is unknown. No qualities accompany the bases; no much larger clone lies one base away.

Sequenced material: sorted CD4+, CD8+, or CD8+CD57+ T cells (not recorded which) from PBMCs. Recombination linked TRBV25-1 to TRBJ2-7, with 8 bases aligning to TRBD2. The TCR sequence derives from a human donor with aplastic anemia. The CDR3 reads CASSEFGLAGHYEQYF. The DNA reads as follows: TGTGCCAGCAGTGAATTCGGGCTAGCGGGCCACTACGAGCAGTACTTC.